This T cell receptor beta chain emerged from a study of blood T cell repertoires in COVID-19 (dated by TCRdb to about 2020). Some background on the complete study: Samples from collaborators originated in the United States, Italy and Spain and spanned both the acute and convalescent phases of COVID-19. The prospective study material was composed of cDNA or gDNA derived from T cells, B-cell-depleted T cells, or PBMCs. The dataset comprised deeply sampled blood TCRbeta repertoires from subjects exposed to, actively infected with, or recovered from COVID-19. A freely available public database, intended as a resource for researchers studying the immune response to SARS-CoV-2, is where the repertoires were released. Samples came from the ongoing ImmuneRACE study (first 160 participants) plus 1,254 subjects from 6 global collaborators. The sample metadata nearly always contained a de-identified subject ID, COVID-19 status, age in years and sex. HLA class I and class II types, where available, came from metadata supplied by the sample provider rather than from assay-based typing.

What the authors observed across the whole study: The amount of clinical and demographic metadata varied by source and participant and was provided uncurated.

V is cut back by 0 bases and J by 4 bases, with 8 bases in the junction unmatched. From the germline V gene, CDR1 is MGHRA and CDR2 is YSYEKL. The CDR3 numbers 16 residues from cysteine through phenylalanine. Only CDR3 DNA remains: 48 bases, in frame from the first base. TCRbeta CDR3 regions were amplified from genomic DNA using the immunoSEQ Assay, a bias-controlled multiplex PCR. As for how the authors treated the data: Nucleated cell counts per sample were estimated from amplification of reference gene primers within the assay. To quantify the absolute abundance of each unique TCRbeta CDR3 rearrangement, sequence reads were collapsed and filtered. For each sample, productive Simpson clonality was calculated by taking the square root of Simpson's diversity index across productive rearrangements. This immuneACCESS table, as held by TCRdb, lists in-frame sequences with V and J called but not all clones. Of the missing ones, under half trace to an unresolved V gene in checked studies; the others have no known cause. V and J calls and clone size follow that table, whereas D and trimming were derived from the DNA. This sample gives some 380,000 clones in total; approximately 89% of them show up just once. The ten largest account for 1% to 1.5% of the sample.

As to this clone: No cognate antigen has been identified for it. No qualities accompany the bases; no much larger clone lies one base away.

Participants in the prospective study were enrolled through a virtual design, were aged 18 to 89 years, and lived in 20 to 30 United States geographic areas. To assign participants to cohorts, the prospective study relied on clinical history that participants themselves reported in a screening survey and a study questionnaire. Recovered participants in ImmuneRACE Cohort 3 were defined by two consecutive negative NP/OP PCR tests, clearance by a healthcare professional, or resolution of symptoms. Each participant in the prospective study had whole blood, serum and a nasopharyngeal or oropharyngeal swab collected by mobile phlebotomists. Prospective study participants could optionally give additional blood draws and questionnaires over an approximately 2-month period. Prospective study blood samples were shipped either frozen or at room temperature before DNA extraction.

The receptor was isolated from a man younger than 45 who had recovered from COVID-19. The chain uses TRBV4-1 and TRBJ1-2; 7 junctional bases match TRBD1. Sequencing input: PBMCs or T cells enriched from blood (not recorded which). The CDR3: CASSQDQGGEAYGYTF. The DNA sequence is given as TGCGCCAGCAGCCAAGATCAGGGGGGAGAGGCCTATGGCTACACCTTC.